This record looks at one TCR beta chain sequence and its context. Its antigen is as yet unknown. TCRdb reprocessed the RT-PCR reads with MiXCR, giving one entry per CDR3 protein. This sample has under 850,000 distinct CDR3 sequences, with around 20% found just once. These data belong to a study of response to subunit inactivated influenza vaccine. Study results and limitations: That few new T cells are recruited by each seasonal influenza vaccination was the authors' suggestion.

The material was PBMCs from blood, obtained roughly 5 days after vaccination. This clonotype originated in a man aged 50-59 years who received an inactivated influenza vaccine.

DNA for the CDR3: TGCGCCAGCAGCTTGGGAGAAGGGTTGACAGATACGCAGTATTTT. Its protein product is CASSLGEGLTDTQYF. V is TRBV5-1 and J is TRBJ2-3, with no clear D. This CDR3 spans 15 amino acids. Germline V lookup: CDR1 SGHRS, CDR2 YFSETQ. Trimming shortened V by 0 bases and J by 3 bases, and 11 bases separated the two germline ends.